The text below deals with one T cell receptor beta chain. This record belongs to a study of blood T cell repertoires in COVID-19. The V end was cut by 7 bases, the J end by 2 bases, with 17 bases between. The germline V gene encodes CDR1 LNHDA and CDR2 SQIVND (reference sequence). The CDR3 is made up of 15 amino acids. Sequencing used immunoSEQ multiplex PCR; TCRdb keeps in-frame clones, though not all of them. The repertoire holds nearly 350,000 clones, with 88% as singletons. The source material was peripheral blood. The chain uses TRBV19 and TRBJ1-2; the D gene is possibly TRBD1 (6 bases). The TCR originated in an older woman with COVID-19, enrolled during active disease. CDR3 protein: CASTLLTQGNYGYTF. The CDR3 coding sequence is TGTGCCAGTACTCTCCTTACACAGGGAAACTATGGCTACACCTTC.